This TCR beta chain was documented in a study of shared clonotypes between healthy human individuals (dated by TCRdb to 2020 to 2021). For the study in its entirety: The cohort included a few men and a couple of women between 18 and 49 years of age. Each donor's leukapheresis produced roughly between roughly 0.85 and 10 billion PBMCs. For each donor, three plates each were used for CD4 naive and CD4 memory, two plates were used for CD8 naive, and one plate was used for CD8 memory. Libraries were prepared and TCR repertoires were sequenced by different laboratories using diverse techniques, in order to increase sequencing depth and limit assay-specific biases. To estimate repertoire size and how much clonotypes are shared between individuals, the study performed deep sequencing of blood TCR repertoires from 4 to 6 healthy adults.

CD8 naive samples were obtained by positive selection for CCR7 among CD45RO-negative cells, yielding a CD45RA+CCR7+ population from which TemRA cells were excluded. The donors were healthy, HIV-negative adults with no recently reported acute infections or vaccinations. Every donor was a Caucasian adult residing in Nashville, Tennessee, USA. Blood was collected by leukapheresis, and PBMCs were isolated by Ficoll-Histopaque density gradient centrifugation and then cryopreserved in liquid nitrogen vapor phase. Analytical flow cytometry was used to check the purity and quantity of every magnetically sorted T cell population. Each sorted fraction had its genomic DNA isolated and then quantified by UV absorbance on a Nanodrop 2000c. This clone appeared a single time. Its antigen is still unknown. The record has no base qualities; no much larger clone is one base away. What the work shows at the level of the full study, not this receptor alone: Compared with non-shared clonotypes, the clonotypes found in all four sorted-subset donors had higher generation probabilities. Larger estimated clonotype richness was generally found for naive subsets than for memory subsets. When several donors were compared, the shared fraction of clonotypes was around 4.6% for naive CD4, approximately 3.5% for naive CD8, roughly 2.5% for memory CD4, and roughly 0.43% for memory CD8. Sampling was restricted to blood, and TCR repertoires in tissues likely differ from the TCR repertoires found in blood. Incomplete sequencing was indicated by rarefaction of sorted-subset datasets, despite the large sequencing depth. Pairwise subsampling led to the expectation that sequencing depth would affect the degree of clonotype sharing among donors. The small number of donors limited the genetic and exposure-history diversity represented.

Trimmed from V: 3 bases; trimmed from J: 3 bases; junction bases lacking a gene match: 11. CDR1 SGHAT and CDR2 FQNNGV are derived from the germline V gene. From its cysteine to its phenylalanine, the CDR3 spans 17 amino acids. The entry retains the CDR3 DNA only, 51 bases that are in frame from base 1. Using the deep immunoSEQ assay, multiplex PCR amplified TCR CDR3 regions from genomic DNA. Genomic DNA extracted from each cell subset was distributed evenly over all wells of several immunoSEQ 96-well plates, and each plate served as one replicate. For sorted subsets, 200 to 250 ng genomic DNA, equal to some 30,000 T cell genomes, was loaded into each replicate PCR. The purified libraries were quantified using a Qubit 3.0 fluorometer, sized with a Bioanalyzer 2100, and then quantified again using the KAPA Library Quantification kit. Each immunoSEQ 96-well plate was sequenced on its own single-read 150-cycle Illumina NextSeq 550 flow cell. Per the original workflow: Because only junctional sequences without quality scores were contained in the immunoSEQ output, filtering matching that applied to full-length reads could not be performed. To assign V/J genes and CDR3, sequences were annotated against IMGT germline references using PyIR, a Python wrapper for IgBLAST v1.9. Any read was removed if the V/J assignment was weak (E-value above 1e-6), the CDR3 was missing, or the read contained stop codons, out-of-frame junctions, or ambiguous translated residues. V3J clonotypes were defined as sequences sharing the same inferred V gene, J gene, and CDR3 amino acid sequence. Percentage overlap between repertoires was computed as shared unique clonotypes divided by the size of the smaller repertoire. Repertoire richness was assessed with RTK rarefaction, the Chao1 estimator, and Recon v2.1 estimates of unobserved clonotypes. Generation probabilities were computed with OLGA for all TCRbeta clonotypes obtained by the gDNA method from several donors. In TCRdb, the immuneACCESS table is reduced to in-frame sequences with V and J assigned. These tables do not hold every clone; where another copy was compared, an unresolved V gene accounts for under half, and the others remain unexplained. V and J calls plus clone size are reproduced from that table; the DNA served to infer D and trimming. The sample has about 2 million clones on record, 85% to 95% of them singletons. The top ten constitute roughly 1.2% of the sample.

This sequence originates from a man aged 18 to 30 in good health. Material: naive CD8+ T cells sorted from blood. Reading the label with the study, this specimen's cell subset or site is: CD45RA+CCR7+. The V gene is TRBV11-2 and the J gene is TRBJ2-7, and 10 bases in between align with TRBD1. The encoded CDR3 is CASSFGEGTGALYEQYF. Read as DNA, the sequence is TGTGCCAGCAGCTTCGGGGAAGGGACAGGGGCTCTCTACGAGCAGTACTTC. Joined to the reference TRBV11-2 and TRBJ2-7 proteins, this CDR3 gives the full variable domain: EAGVAQSPRYKIIEKRQSVAFWCNPISGHATLYWYQQILGQGPKLLIQFQNNGVVDDSQLPKDRFSAERLKGVDSTLKIQPAKLEDSAVYLCASSFGEGTGALYEQYFGPGTRLTVT.